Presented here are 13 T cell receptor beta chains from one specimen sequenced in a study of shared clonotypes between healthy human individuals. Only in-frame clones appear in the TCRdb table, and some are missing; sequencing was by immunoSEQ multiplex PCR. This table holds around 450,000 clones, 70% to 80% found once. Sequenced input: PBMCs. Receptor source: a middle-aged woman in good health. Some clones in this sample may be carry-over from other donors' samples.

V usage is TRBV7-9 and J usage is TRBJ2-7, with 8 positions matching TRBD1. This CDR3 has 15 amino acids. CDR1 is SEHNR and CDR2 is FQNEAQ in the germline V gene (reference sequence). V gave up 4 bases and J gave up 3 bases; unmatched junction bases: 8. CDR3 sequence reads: CASSSGTGLGYEQYF. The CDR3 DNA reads TGTGCCAGCAGCTCAGGGACAGGCCTCGGCTACGAGCAGTACTTC.

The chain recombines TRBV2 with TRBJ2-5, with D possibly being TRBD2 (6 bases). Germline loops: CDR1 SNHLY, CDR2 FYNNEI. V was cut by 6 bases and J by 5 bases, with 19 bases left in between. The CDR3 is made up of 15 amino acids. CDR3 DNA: TGTGCCAGCAGCGATTCCGGGGGTTCCAGCGAGACCCAGTACTTC. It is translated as CASSDSGGSSETQYF.

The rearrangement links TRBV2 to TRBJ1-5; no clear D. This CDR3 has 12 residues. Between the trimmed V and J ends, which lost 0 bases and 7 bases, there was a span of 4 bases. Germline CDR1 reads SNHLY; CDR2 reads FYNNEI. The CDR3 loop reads CASSEASQPQHF. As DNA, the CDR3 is TGTGCCAGCAGTGAAGCTAGCCAGCCCCAGCATTTT.

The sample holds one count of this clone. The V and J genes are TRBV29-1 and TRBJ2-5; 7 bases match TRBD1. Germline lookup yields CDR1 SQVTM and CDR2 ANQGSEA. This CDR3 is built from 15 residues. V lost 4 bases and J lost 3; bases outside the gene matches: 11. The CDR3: CSVGVTGSKEETQYF. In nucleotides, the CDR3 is TGCAGCGTTGGGGTGACAGGGTCAAAAGAAGAGACCCAGTACTTC.

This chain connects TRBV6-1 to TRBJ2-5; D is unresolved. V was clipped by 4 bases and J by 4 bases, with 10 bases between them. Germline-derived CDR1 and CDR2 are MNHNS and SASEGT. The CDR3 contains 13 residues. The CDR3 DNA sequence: TGTGCCAGCAGTGCCCCCGTAGGAGAGACCCAGTACTTC. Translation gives CASSAPVGETQYF.

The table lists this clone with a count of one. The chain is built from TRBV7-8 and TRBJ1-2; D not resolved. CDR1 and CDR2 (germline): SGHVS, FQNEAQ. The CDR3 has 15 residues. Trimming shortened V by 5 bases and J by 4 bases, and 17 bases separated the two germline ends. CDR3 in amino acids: CASSGPDFVSYGYTF. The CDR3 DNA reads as TGTGCCAGCAGCGGACCGGACTTTGTTTCCTATGGCTACACCTTC.

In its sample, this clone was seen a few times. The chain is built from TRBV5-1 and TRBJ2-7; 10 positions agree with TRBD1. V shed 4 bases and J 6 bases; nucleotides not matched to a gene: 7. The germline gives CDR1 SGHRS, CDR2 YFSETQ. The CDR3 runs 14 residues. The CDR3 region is CASSVRQGAGEQYF. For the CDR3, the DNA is TGCGCCAGCAGCGTGAGACAGGGGGCAGGCGAGCAGTACTTC. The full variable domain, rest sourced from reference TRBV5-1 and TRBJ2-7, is KAGVTQTPRYLIKTRGQQVTLSCSPISGHRSVSWYQQTPGQGLQFLFEYFSETQRNKGNFPGRFSGRQFSNSRSEMNVSTLELGDSALYLCASSVRQGAGEQYFGPGTRLTVT.

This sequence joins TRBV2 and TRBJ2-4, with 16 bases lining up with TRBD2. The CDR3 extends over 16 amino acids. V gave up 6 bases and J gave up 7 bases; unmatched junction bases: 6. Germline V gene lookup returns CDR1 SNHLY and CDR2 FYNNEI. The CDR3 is CASRGTSGRASNIQYF. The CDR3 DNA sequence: TGTGCCAGCAGGGGGACTAGCGGGAGGGCCAGTAACATTCAGTACTTC.

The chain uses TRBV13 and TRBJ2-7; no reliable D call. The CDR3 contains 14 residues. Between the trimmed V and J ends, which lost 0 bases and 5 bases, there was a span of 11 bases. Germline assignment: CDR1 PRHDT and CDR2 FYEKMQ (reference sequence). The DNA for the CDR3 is TGTGCCAGCAGCTTAGGGGCCCTTAGCAACGAGCAGTACTTC. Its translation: CASSLGALSNEQYF.

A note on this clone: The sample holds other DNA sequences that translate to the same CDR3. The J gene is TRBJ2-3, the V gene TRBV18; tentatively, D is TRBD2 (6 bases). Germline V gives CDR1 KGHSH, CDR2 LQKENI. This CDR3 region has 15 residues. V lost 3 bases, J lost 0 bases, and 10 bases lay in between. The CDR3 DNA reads TGTGCCAGCTCACCGCTAGCGACTAGCACAGATACGCAGTATTTT. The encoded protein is CASSPLATSTDTQYF.

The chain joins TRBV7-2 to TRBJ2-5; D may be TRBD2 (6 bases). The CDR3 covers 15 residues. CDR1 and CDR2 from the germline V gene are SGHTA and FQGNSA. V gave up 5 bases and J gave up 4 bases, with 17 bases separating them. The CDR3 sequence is CASSTQRLARETQYF. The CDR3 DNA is TGTGCCAGCAGCACTCAGAGGCTAGCGCGAGAGACCCAGTACTTC.

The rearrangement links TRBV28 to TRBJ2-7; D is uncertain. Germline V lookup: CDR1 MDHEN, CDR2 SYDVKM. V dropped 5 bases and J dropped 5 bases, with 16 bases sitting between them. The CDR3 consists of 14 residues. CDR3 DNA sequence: TGTGCCAGCAGTCCGCAGATGGCTAGTAACGAGCAGTACTTC. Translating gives CASSPQMASNEQYF.

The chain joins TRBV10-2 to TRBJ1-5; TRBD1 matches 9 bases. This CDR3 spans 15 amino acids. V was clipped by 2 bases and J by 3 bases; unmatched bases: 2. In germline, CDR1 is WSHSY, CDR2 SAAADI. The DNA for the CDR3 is TGCGCCAGCAGTGAGGGACAGGGGTACAATCAGCCCCAGCATTTT. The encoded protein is CASSEGQGYNQPQHF.